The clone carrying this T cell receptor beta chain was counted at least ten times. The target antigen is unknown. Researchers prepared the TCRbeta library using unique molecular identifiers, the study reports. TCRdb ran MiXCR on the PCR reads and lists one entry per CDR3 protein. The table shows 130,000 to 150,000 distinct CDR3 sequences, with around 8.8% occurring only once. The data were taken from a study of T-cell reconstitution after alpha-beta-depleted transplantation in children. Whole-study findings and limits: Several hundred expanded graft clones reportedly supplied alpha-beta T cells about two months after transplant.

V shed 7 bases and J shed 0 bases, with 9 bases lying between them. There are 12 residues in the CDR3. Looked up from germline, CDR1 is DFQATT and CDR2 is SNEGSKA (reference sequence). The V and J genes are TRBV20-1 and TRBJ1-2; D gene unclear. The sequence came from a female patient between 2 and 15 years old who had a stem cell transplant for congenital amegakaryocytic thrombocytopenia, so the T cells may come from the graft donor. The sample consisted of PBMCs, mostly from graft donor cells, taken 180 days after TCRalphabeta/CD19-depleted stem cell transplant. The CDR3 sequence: CSEGSPNYGYTF. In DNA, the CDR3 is TGCAGTGAGGGATCCCCTAACTATGGCTACACCTTC.